The 11 T cell receptor beta chains given below trace back to one sample, sequenced in a study of blood T cell repertoires in COVID-19. The method was immunoSEQ multiplex PCR; TCRdb's version includes in-frame clones alone and lacks a portion of them. The sample consists of 190,000 or so clones, about 90% of them appearing once. The sequenced sample was peripheral blood. The receptors come from a man in his forties or fifties with acute or convalescent COVID-19.

Note on this clone: Other DNA sequences in this specimen translate into the identical CDR3. The CDR3 sequence: CASSLGQNYGYTF. CDR3 in DNA: TGTGCCAGCAGCCTCGGACAGAACTATGGCTACACCTTC. V is TRBV28 and J is TRBJ1-2, with TRBD1 as a possible D gene (6 bases). There are 13 residues in the CDR3. Trimming stripped 6 bases from V and 2 bases from J, with 10 bases between. Germline CDR1 reads MDHEN; CDR2 reads SYDVKM.

This chain connects TRBV9 to TRBJ2-1; the D gene is possibly TRBD2 (6 bases). Trimming removed 8 bases from V and 12 bases from J, with 21 bases in between. The CDR3 contains 13 residues. The germline V gene encodes CDR1 SGDLS and CDR2 YYNGEE. CDR3 nucleotides: TGTGCCAGGGACCGGCGGGGACGGCAGGTGCAGTTCTTC. This encodes CARDRRGRQVQFF. The full variable domain, rest sourced from reference TRBV9 and TRBJ2-1, is DSGVTQTPKHLITATGQRVTLRCSPRSGDLSVYWYQQSLDQGLQFLIQYYNGEERAKGNILERFSAQQFPDLHSELNLSSLELGDSALYFCARDRRGRQVQFFGPGTRLTVL.

This sequence joins TRBV28 and TRBJ1-1; the match to TRBD1 covers 8 bases. The CDR3 runs to 14 residues. V was clipped by 5 bases and J by 5 bases; unmatched bases: 7. Germline CDR1 MDHEN, CDR2 SYDVKM. The CDR3 sequence: CASSLRQGWTEAFF. The CDR3 DNA is TGTGCCAGCAGTCTAAGACAGGGGTGGACTGAAGCTTTCTTT.

CDR3: CASSPRGGWNYGYTF. CDR3 in DNA: TGTGCCAGCAGCCCCCGGGGGGGATGGAACTATGGCTACACCTTC. The chain combines TRBV7-2 with TRBJ1-2, with D maybe TRBD1 (5 bases). Germline loops: CDR1 SGHTA, CDR2 FQGNSA. V dropped 5 bases and J dropped 2 bases, with 15 bases sitting between them. The CDR3 contains 15 residues. Based on the CDR3 plus reference TRBV7-2 and TRBJ1-2, the full variable domain is GAGVSQSPSNKVTEKGKDVELRCDPISGHTALYWYRQSLGQGLEFLIYFQGNSAPDKSGLPSDRFSAERTGGSVSTLTIQRTQQEDSAVYLCASSPRGGWNYGYTFGSGTRLTVV.

The chain combines TRBV2 with TRBJ1-3; D not certain. The V gene lost 5 bases and the J gene lost 9 bases, with 14 bases spanning the gap. The CDR3 length is 13 residues. Germline V gene sequence: CDR1 SNHLY, CDR2 FYNNEI. DNA for the CDR3: TGTGCCAGCAGTAAAGACATCTCCGCCACCATATATTTT. Its translation is CASSKDISATIYF.

This chain links TRBV7-2 with TRBJ1-4, with TRBD1 matching 7 bases. J was trimmed by 8 bases and V by 1 base; bases with no gene match: 10. This CDR3 contains 16 residues. Per germline, CDR1 SGHTA and CDR2 FQGNSA. For the CDR3, the DNA is TGTGCCAGCAGCTTAGGGTTTGCCAGGGGGTCCGAAAAACTGTTTTTT. This gives the protein CASSLGFARGSEKLFF.

The V gene is TRBV11-1, the J gene TRBJ2-7; TRBD1 matches 7 bases. Germline V gene lookup returns CDR1 SGHAT and CDR2 FQDESV (reference sequence). Trimming removed 6 bases from V and 0 bases from J; junction bases left unmatched: 8. This CDR3 spans 15 amino acids. CDR3 nucleotide sequence: TGTGCCAGCAGGAAAGGACAGGTTCACTCCTACGAGCAGTACTTC. Translation gives CASRKGQVHSYEQYF.

This rearrangement joins TRBV5-1 to TRBJ2-2; D is unclear. CDR1 is SGHRS, CDR2 YFSETQ, per germline. This CDR3 is built from 16 residues. The V and J ends lost 1 base and 1 base respectively, with 11 bases between them. In nucleotides, the CDR3 is TGCGCCAGCAGCTTGACAGCCGCTTTGAACACCGGGGAGCTGTTTTTT. Its protein is CASSLTAALNTGELFF.

This CDR3 is CASSPPRELYGYTF. In nucleotides, the CDR3 is TGTGCCAGCAGCCCTCCTCGGGAGCTCTATGGCTACACCTTC. The rearrangement uses TRBV7-2 and TRBJ1-2; no clear D. The CDR3 is 14 amino acids. Trimming removed 5 bases from V and 4 bases from J, with 14 bases in between. Germline assignment: CDR1 SGHTA and CDR2 FQGNSA.

This chain links TRBV19 with TRBJ2-1; 8 nucleotides align to TRBD2. Germline loops: CDR1 LNHDA, CDR2 SQIVND (reference sequence). The CDR3 extends over 15 amino acids. V lost 5 bases, J lost 10 bases, and 13 bases stayed unmatched. In nucleotides, the CDR3 is TGTGCCAGTAGTGTTTTAGCGGGAACGATAGGAGAGCAGTTCTTC. Translation gives CASSVLAGTIGEQFF.

The chain is built from TRBV7-9 and TRBJ1-2, with D maybe TRBD1 (5 bases). The germline CDR1 and CDR2 sequences are SEHNR and FQNEAQ (reference sequence). The CDR3 length is 13 residues. V was pared by 6 bases and J by 3 bases, with 11 bases between. Here the CDR3 reads CASRKTGDYGYTF. CDR3 nucleotide sequence: TGTGCCAGCAGGAAAACGGGGGACTATGGCTACACCTTC.